The 16 T cell receptor beta chains in this list originate from one sample, sequenced in a study of T cell responses to AZD1222 COVID-19 vaccine. The data were produced by immunoSEQ multiplex PCR, yet TCRdb's version contains in-frame clones alone and is incomplete. The data show some 100,000 clones, around 87% seen once. The specimen was peripheral blood, collected 28 days after the second AZD1222 dose. The receptors derive from an adult who received the AZD1222 COVID-19 vaccine.

The CDR3 spells CASTGKRANYGYTF. Here the CDR3 DNA reads TGTGCCAGCACGGGAAAGCGGGCAAACTATGGCTACACCTTC. This chain joins TRBV28 and TRBJ1-2; D is ambiguous. The CDR3 is 14 residues long. With 7 bases removed from V and 2 bases from J, the gap between germline ends came to 14 bases. CDR1 is MDHEN and CDR2 is SYDVKM in the germline V gene.

This clone was picked up a small number of times. The J gene is TRBJ1-3, the V gene TRBV3-1 (or the pseudogene TRBV3-2), with D maybe TRBD1 (5 bases). Germline CDR1 LGHDT, CDR2 YNNKEL (reference sequence). The CDR3 consists of 15 residues. V lost 4 bases and J 0 bases, leaving 10 bases between the germline ends. CDR3 protein: CASSPIGGSGNTIYF. DNA for the CDR3: TGTGCCAGCAGCCCCATTGGGGGCTCTGGAAACACCATATATTTT.

This clone has just one count. The CDR3: CASSGGGASYEQYF. Written as DNA, the CDR3 is TGCGCCAGCAGCGGAGGGGGAGCCTCCTACGAGCAGTACTTC. The chain has TRBV5-1 and TRBJ2-7; perhaps D is TRBD1 or TRBD2 (6 bases each). Deletions cut 4 bases from V and 0 bases from J, with 11 bases between. Per the germline V gene, CDR1 is SGHRS and CDR2 is YFSETQ. This CDR3 contains 14 residues.

This clone occurred once. The chain links TRBV6-5 to TRBJ2-2; weak D call: TRBD2 (6 bases). Trimming took off 6 bases at V and 4 bases at J, with 15 bases between the two ends. CDR3 length: 15 residues. CDR1 is MNHEY, CDR2 SVGAGI, per germline. The CDR3 loop reads CASSPPGLSTGELFF. The CDR3 DNA follows: TGTGCCAGCAGCCCCCCGGGACTTTCCACCGGGGAGCTGTTTTTT.

V and J are TRBV27 and TRBJ2-4; D may match TRBD1 or TRBD2 (5 bases each). Trimming stripped 1 base from V and 0 bases from J, with 10 bases between. This CDR3 has 16 amino acids. CDR1 and CDR2 from the germline V gene are MNHEY and SMNVEV (reference sequence). CDR3 nucleotides: TGTGCCAGCAGTTTATACGGGGCACTAGCCAAAAACATTCAGTACTTC. This translates into CASSLYGALAKNIQYF.

The chain combines TRBV7-9 with TRBJ1-6; D gene ambiguous. Germline V gene lookup returns CDR1 SEHNR and CDR2 FQNEAQ (reference sequence). Trimming removed 5 bases at V and 7 bases at J, with 6 bases between. The CDR3 consists of 12 residues. The CDR3 spells CASSRANSPLHF. The CDR3 nucleotides are TGTGCCAGCAGCCGCGCAAATTCACCCCTCCACTTT. Full variable domain (rest looked up from reference TRBV7-9 and TRBJ1-6): DTGVSQNPRHKITKRGQNVTFRCDPISEHNRLYWYRQTLGQGPEFLTYFQNEAQLEKSRLLSDRFSAERPKGSFSTLEIQRTEQGDSAMYLCASSRANSPLHFGNGTRLTVT.

The V call is TRBV10-3, the J call TRBJ1-2, with 7 nucleotides matching TRBD1. Germline CDR1 is ENHRY and CDR2 is SYGVKD. The ends lost 2 bases at V and 8 bases at J; junction bases unmatched: 5. This CDR3 spans 13 amino acids. The CDR3 loop reads CAISEDRVTGYTF. Here the CDR3 DNA reads TGTGCCATCAGTGAGGACAGGGTTACGGGCTACACCTTC.

This clone was counted once. This rearrangement joins TRBV6-5 to TRBJ1-5; D not resolved. Trimming shortened V by 7 bases and J by 0 bases, and 13 bases separated the two germline ends. This CDR3 spans 15 amino acids. Per the germline V gene, CDR1 is MNHEY and CDR2 is SVGAGI. The DNA of the CDR3 is TGTGCCAGCAAAGTTCTCATGTATAGCAATCAGCCCCAGCATTTT. Translated, it gives CASKVLMYSNQPQHF.

This clone showed up just once. J is TRBJ1-1 and V is TRBV29-1; D call uncertain. From germline, CDR1 is SQVTM and CDR2 ANQGSEA. V was pared by 6 bases and J by 3 bases, with 8 bases between. This CDR3 comprises 11 residues. Written as DNA, the CDR3 is TGCAGCGTCCCGACGGACACTGAAGCTTTCTTT. It yields the protein CSVPTDTEAFF. Looking up the rest from reference TRBV29-1 and TRBJ1-1 gives the full variable domain: SAVISQKPSRDICQRGTSLTIQCQVDSQVTMMFWYRQQPGQSLTLIATANQGSEATYESGFVIDKFPISRPNLTFSTLTVSNMSPEDSSIYLCSVPTDTEAFFGQGTRLTVV.

The chain recombines TRBV6-4 with TRBJ1-1; no clear D gene. The CDR3 is made up of 13 amino acids. Deletions cut 2 bases from V and 1 base from J, with 5 bases between. CDR1 and CDR2 from the germline V gene are MRHNA and SNTAGT. CDR3 in amino acids: CASSDDPNTEAFF. The CDR3 nucleotides are TGTGCCAGCAGTGACGACCCGAACACTGAAGCTTTCTTT.

The gene calls are TRBV14 and TRBJ1-1; D unclear. Per the germline V gene, CDR1 is SGHDN and CDR2 is FVKESK. This CDR3 is built from 13 residues. The V and J ends lost 0 bases and 5 bases respectively, with 7 bases between them. The CDR3 coding sequence is TGTGCCAGCAGCCAAGAGGAATTGACTGAAGCTTTCTTT. Protein: CASSQEELTEAFF.

The chain recombines TRBV6-5 with TRBJ2-5; maybe TRBD1 (5 bases). Germline loops: CDR1 MNHEY, CDR2 SVGAGI. This CDR3 region has 12 residues. V was cut by 6 bases and J by 2 bases, with 7 bases left in between. The CDR3 here is CASRRQQETQYF. CDR3 in DNA: TGTGCCAGCAGGAGACAGCAAGAGACCCAGTACTTC.

The chain couples TRBV7-8 to TRBJ2-2; 7 positions agree with TRBD1. CDR3 length equals 19 residues. V trimming: 1 base; J trimming: 2 bases; junction bases outside the gene matches: 13. Looked up from germline, CDR1 is SGHVS and CDR2 is FQNEAQ. The CDR3 is CASSLVARVGTANTGELFF. CDR3 nucleotide sequence: TGTGCCAGCAGCTTAGTCGCCAGGGTCGGGACAGCTAACACCGGGGAGCTGTTTTTT.

This clone was counted ten times or more. V gene TRBV14 combines with J gene TRBJ2-1; D gene unclear. Germline V CDR1 and CDR2: SGHDN, FVKESK. This CDR3 comprises 15 residues. Trimming removed 2 bases from V and 4 bases from J, with 12 bases in between. The CDR3 loop is CASSQFMLGYNEQFF. For the CDR3, the DNA is TGTGCCAGCAGCCAATTCATGTTGGGTTACAATGAGCAGTTCTTC.

The chain is built from TRBV6-1 and TRBJ1-2; tentative D call: TRBD1 (6 bases). Germline-derived CDR1 and CDR2 are MNHNS and SASEGT. The CDR3 contains 16 residues. Trimming shortened V by 1 base and J by 2 bases, and 14 bases separated the two germline ends. The CDR3 protein is CASSEGRGAPNYGYTF. The CDR3 nucleotides are TGTGCCAGCAGTGAAGGCCGGGGGGCCCCGAACTATGGCTACACCTTC.

J is TRBJ1-6 and V is TRBV3-1 (or the pseudogene TRBV3-2); 9 nucleotides line up with TRBD1. Germline V lookup: CDR1 LGHDT, CDR2 YNNKEL (reference sequence). The CDR3 consists of 17 residues. With 6 bases clipped from V and 5 bases from J, the junction kept 11 bases outside the gene matches. CDR3 in amino acids: CASRQGANGYHNSPLHF. The CDR3 DNA reads TGTGCCAGCAGACAGGGGGCGAATGGTTATCATAATTCACCCCTCCACTTT.